The rows below give T cell receptor beta chains drawn from one sample of a study of PD-1 blockade in classical Hodgkin lymphoma. Some clones are missing from TCRdb's copy, which holds only in-frame ones; the method was immunoSEQ multiplex PCR. The sample consists of approximately 65,000 clones, more than 70% of them appearing once. The sample in question was peripheral blood mononuclear cells (PBMCs), obtained at baseline. Source of these receptors: a human donor with classical Hodgkin lymphoma. CDR3s include the opening cysteine and the closing phenylalanine or tryptophan. Fields, in order: V gene, D gene, J gene, clone size, CDR3 DNA, CDR3 protein. The D gene is left open where the match is weak. A clone size is listed for some rows: how often the clone was seen (once, few, many), or a class if it is expanded.

V gene: TRBV11-2
D gene: .
J gene: TRBJ2-5
clone size: .
CDR3 DNA: TGTGCCAGCAGCTTAAGGGCGGGGCCCTTTGCGGAGACCCAGTACTTC
CDR3 protein: CASSLRAGPFAETQYF

V gene: TRBV19
D gene: TRBD2
J gene: TRBJ2-2
clone size: few
CDR3 DNA: TGTGCCAGTAGTTGGACTAGCGGGGGGGCCTGGAAGGCCGGGGAGCTGTTTTTT
CDR3 protein: CASSWTSGGAWKAGELFF

V gene: TRBV4-2
D gene: .
J gene: TRBJ2-5
clone size: .
CDR3 DNA: TGTGCCAGCAGCCAAGGCGGGGCAGGAGAGACCCAGTACTTC
CDR3 protein: CASSQGGAGETQYF

V gene: TRBV6-5
D gene: .
J gene: TRBJ2-5
clone size: .
CDR3 DNA: TGTGCCAGCAGTTCCGGTTGGGGCGGGGAGACCCAGTACTTC
CDR3 protein: CASSSGWGGETQYF

V gene: TRBV6-5
D gene: TRBD2
J gene: TRBJ2-7
clone size: few
CDR3 DNA: TGTGCCAGCAGTCGGGACTACGCCTCCTACGAGCAGTACTTC
CDR3 protein: CASSRDYASYEQYF

V gene: TRBV25-1
D gene: .
J gene: TRBJ1-6
clone size: .
CDR3 DNA: TGTGCCAGCAATACTTGGGGGGCTAATTCACCCCTCCACTTT
CDR3 protein: CASNTWGANSPLHF

V gene: TRBV7-6
D gene: .
J gene: TRBJ2-7
clone size: .
CDR3 DNA: TGTGCCAGCAGCTCCCTGGGTCAAGTCTACGAGCAGTACTTC
CDR3 protein: CASSSLGQVYEQYF

V gene: TRBV27
D gene: .
J gene: TRBJ2-5
clone size: .
CDR3 DNA: TGTGCCAGCAGTTTAAGGGGAGAACAGACCATTCTAGAGACCCAGTACTTC
CDR3 protein: CASSLRGEQTILETQYF

V gene: TRBV7-2
D gene: .
J gene: TRBJ2-7
clone size: .
CDR3 DNA: TGTGCCAGCAGCTTATACAGTACTTACGAGCAGTACTTC
CDR3 protein: CASSLYSTYEQYF

V gene: TRBV18
D gene: TRBD1
J gene: TRBJ1-4
clone size: .
CDR3 DNA: TGTGCCAGCTCACCCCGACAGGGGGCGGCTAATGAAAAACTGTTTTTT
CDR3 protein: CASSPRQGAANEKLFF

V gene: TRBV10-3
D gene: .
J gene: TRBJ2-7
clone size: .
CDR3 DNA: TGTGCCATCAGTGATTCCCTGAGAGGGTACGATCGAACCTACGAGCAGTACTTC
CDR3 protein: CAISDSLRGYDRTYEQYF

V gene: TRBV4-2
D gene: .
J gene: TRBJ1-2
clone size: .
CDR3 DNA: TGTGCCAGCAGCCAGAGGGCTCTCAATAACTATGGCTACACCTTC
CDR3 protein: CASSQRALNNYGYTF

V gene: TRBV5-1
D gene: .
J gene: TRBJ1-1
clone size: .
CDR3 DNA: TGCGCCAGCAGCTTGATTCCCGCGGAAGCTTTCTTT
CDR3 protein: CASSLIPAEAFF

V gene: TRBV18
D gene: TRBD1
J gene: TRBJ2-5
clone size: .
CDR3 DNA: TGTGCCAGCTCACCTCTCTTCGTGACAGGGGGTAAAGAGACCCAGTACTTC
CDR3 protein: CASSPLFVTGGKETQYF

V gene: TRBV6-1
D gene: TRBD1
J gene: TRBJ1-1
clone size: .
CDR3 DNA: TGTGCCAGCAGTGAGGGAGACAGGGAACCGAACACTGAAGCTTTCTTT
CDR3 protein: CASSEGDREPNTEAFF

V gene: TRBV19
D gene: .
J gene: TRBJ1-6
clone size: .
CDR3 DNA: TGTGCCAGTAGTATGGGTCGGATAGCCTCCTCACCCCTCCACTTT
CDR3 protein: CASSMGRIASSPLHF

V gene: TRBV11-2
D gene: TRBD2
J gene: TRBJ2-1
clone size: .
CDR3 DNA: TGTGCCAGCAGCTTAGGAGCGGGGGGGCCCAATGAGCAGTTCTTC
CDR3 protein: CASSLGAGGPNEQFF

V gene: TRBV6-5
D gene: .
J gene: TRBJ1-1
clone size: .
CDR3 DNA: TGTGCCAGCAGTTACTCGGGGGGGAACACTGAAGCTTTCTTT
CDR3 protein: CASSYSGGNTEAFF

V gene: TRBV6-5
D gene: .
J gene: TRBJ1-1
clone size: .
CDR3 DNA: TGTGCCAGCAGTTACGAGGTGGCTCTCCCGCGGGAAGCTTTCTTT
CDR3 protein: CASSYEVALPREAFF

V gene: TRBV9
D gene: TRBD2
J gene: TRBJ2-3
clone size: .
CDR3 DNA: TGTGCCAGCAGCGCCGGGACTATTACAACAGATACGCAGTATTTT
CDR3 protein: CASSAGTITTDTQYF

V gene: TRBV30
D gene: .
J gene: TRBJ2-3
clone size: once
CDR3 DNA: TGTGCCTGGAGTTTCGCTAGCAAAGATACGCAGTATTTT
CDR3 protein: CAWSFASKDTQYF

V gene: TRBV4-2
D gene: .
J gene: TRBJ2-7
clone size: .
CDR3 DNA: TGTGCCAGCAGCCAAGAAGGGACTCCAAGCTCCTACGAGCAGTACTTC
CDR3 protein: CASSQEGTPSSYEQYF

V gene: TRBV2
D gene: .
J gene: TRBJ2-1
clone size: .
CDR3 DNA: TGTGCCAGTCAACAGGGAAACAATGAGCAGTTCTTC
CDR3 protein: CASQQGNNEQFF

V gene: TRBV10-2
D gene: .
J gene: TRBJ1-1
clone size: .
CDR3 DNA: TGCGCCAGCACTACCGGCGGGGAAGAAACTGAAGCTTTCTTT
CDR3 protein: CASTTGGEETEAFF

V gene: TRBV28
D gene: .
J gene: TRBJ1-1
clone size: .
CDR3 DNA: TGTGCCAGCAATCGTCCGGCGAATTACAGGAGGGGAAGGACTGAAGCTTTCTTT
CDR3 protein: CASNRPANYRRGRTEAFF

V gene: TRBV29-1
D gene: .
J gene: TRBJ1-1
clone size: .
CDR3 DNA: TGCAGCGTTGAGAGGTTAGGAGGGGCGGTAGCTTTCTTT
CDR3 protein: CSVERLGGAVAFF

V gene: TRBV7-9
D gene: .
J gene: TRBJ1-2
clone size: .
CDR3 DNA: TGTGCCAGCAGCGCACTCGTGGGGCAGGATTATAACTATGGCTACACCTTC
CDR3 protein: CASSALVGQDYNYGYTF

V gene: TRBV30
D gene: .
J gene: TRBJ1-5
clone size: once
CDR3 DNA: TGTGCCTGGAGTGTACGAACGGTCGGACGCTCTGGGCGAAATCAGCCCCAGCATTTT
CDR3 protein: CAWSVRTVGRSGRNQPQHF

V gene: TRBV29-1
D gene: .
J gene: TRBJ1-3
clone size: .
CDR3 DNA: TGCAGCGTTGAATGGGGAAACACCATATATTTT
CDR3 protein: CSVEWGNTIYF

V gene: TRBV15
D gene: TRBD1
J gene: TRBJ2-2
clone size: once
CDR3 DNA: TGTGCCACCAGCAGAGATGTTTTGGGACAGGGACGCAACGGGGAGCTGTTTTTT
CDR3 protein: CATSRDVLGQGRNGELFF

V gene: TRBV7-2
D gene: .
J gene: TRBJ1-2
clone size: .
CDR3 DNA: TGTGCCAGCAGCTTATTTTTACTGGGGGCGCGAGACTATGGCTACACCTTC
CDR3 protein: CASSLFLLGARDYGYTF

V gene: TRBV29-1
D gene: .
J gene: TRBJ2-3
clone size: once
CDR3 DNA: TGCAGTCAAACTACAGGCACCGGAGATACGCAGTATTTT
CDR3 protein: CSQTTGTGDTQYF

V gene: TRBV7-8
D gene: .
J gene: TRBJ1-1
clone size: .
CDR3 DNA: TGTGCCAGCAGCGATGCACAGTGGGGGCGGACTGAAGCTTTCTTT
CDR3 protein: CASSDAQWGRTEAFF

V gene: TRBV29-1
D gene: TRBD1
J gene: TRBJ1-3
clone size: .
CDR3 DNA: TGCAGCGTTGTCGTCACAGGGGAGACAGGAAACACCATATATTTT
CDR3 protein: CSVVVTGETGNTIYF

V gene: TRBV2
D gene: .
J gene: TRBJ1-1
clone size: .
CDR3 DNA: TGTGCCAGCAGGGACGACAGTTTGCCAGCTTTCTTT
CDR3 protein: CASRDDSLPAFF

V gene: TRBV30
D gene: .
J gene: TRBJ2-7
clone size: .
CDR3 DNA: TGTGCCTGGAGCCGTAGCCTGGGTGGCCACGAGCAGTACTTC
CDR3 protein: CAWSRSLGGHEQYF